A single sample gave rise to the 17 T cell receptor beta chains below, sequenced in a study of cytomegalovirus exposure and HLA in healthy donors. PCR primers comprised 60 Vbeta and 13 Jbeta primers. Generated by immunoSEQ multiplex PCR, the TCRdb table keeps only in-frame clones and is missing some. The sample carries around 85,000 clones, over 60% recorded once. Sample: PBMCs. All receptors come from a male donor in good health and CMV-seronegative.

This sequence joins TRBV10-3 and TRBJ1-1; the match to TRBD1 covers 9 bases. V trimming: 6 bases; J trimming: 0 bases; junction bases outside the gene matches: 5. Germline loops: CDR1 ENHRY, CDR2 SYGVKD. This CDR3 has 15 amino acids. The CDR3 loop reads CAISAGTGMNTEAFF. The CDR3 region has the DNA TGTGCCATCAGCGCCGGGACAGGGATGAACACTGAAGCTTTCTTT.

The chain links TRBV28 to TRBJ1-1, with 10 bases fitting TRBD1. V gave up 6 bases and J gave up 4 bases; unmatched junction bases: 11. Germline assignment: CDR1 MDHEN and CDR2 SYDVKM. The CDR3 has 16 amino acids. The CDR3 reads CASRSTGGVSFTEAFF. CDR3 DNA: TGTGCCAGCAGATCGACAGGGGGCGTTAGTTTCACTGAAGCTTTCTTT.

The rearrangement joins TRBV7-8 to TRBJ1-5; 7 nucleotides line up with TRBD1. Germline values: CDR1 SGHVS, CDR2 FQNEAQ. The CDR3 spans 17 residues. The V gene end was trimmed by 1 base and the J gene end by 0 bases; junction bases not matched to a gene: 6. The CDR3 nucleotides read TGTGCCAGCAGCTTAGGGGGGACAGCTTATAGCAATCAGCCCCAGCATTTT. It specifies CASSLGGTAYSNQPQHF.

The chain employs TRBV7-2 and TRBJ1-3; 7 nucleotides align to TRBD1. The CDR3 is made up of 18 amino acids. In germline, CDR1 is SGHTA, CDR2 FQGNSA. The trim removed 5 bases at V and 0 bases at J, leaving 13 bases unmatched. CDR3 region: CASSMGAGGLFSGNTIYF. The CDR3 DNA reads TGTGCCAGCAGCATGGGGGCAGGGGGACTCTTCTCTGGAAACACCATATATTTT.

This clone has only a few counts. The chain carries TRBV4-1 and TRBJ1-2; TRBD1 is a possible D gene (5 bases). Trimming took off 0 bases at V and 4 bases at J, with 12 bases between the two ends. CDR3 length equals 15 residues. CDR1 is MGHRA and CDR2 is YSYEKL in the germline V gene. Here the CDR3 reads CASSQDAGVSYGYTF. The CDR3 DNA reads as TGCGCCAGCAGCCAAGACGCGGGGGTCAGCTATGGCTACACCTTC.

The chain combines TRBV7-6 with TRBJ1-4, with a weak D call TRBD1 (5 bases). The CDR3 loop spans 13 amino acids. The germline V gene has CDR1 SGHVS and CDR2 FNYEAQ. V shed 3 bases and J shed 10 bases, with 12 bases lying between them. The CDR3 is CASSLAGGTKLFF. The CDR3 DNA follows: TGTGCCAGCAGCTTGGCCGGGGGGACAAAACTGTTTTTT.

The chain has TRBV5-1 and TRBJ2-3, with no clear D. The germline gives CDR1 SGHRS, CDR2 YFSETQ. V lost 4 bases and J 6 bases, leaving 24 bases between the germline ends. The CDR3 is made up of 17 amino acids. This CDR3 is CASSPRILDSGSDTQYF. Written as DNA, the CDR3 is TGCGCCAGCAGCCCCCGGATTCTCGATTCAGGTTCGGATACGCAGTATTTT.

The genes are TRBV5-4 and TRBJ1-1, with 8 bases fitting TRBD1. Trimming cost V 5 bases and J 5 bases; bases outside gene matches: 2. CDR1 is SGHNT, CDR2 YYREEE, per germline (reference sequence). This CDR3 spans 12 amino acids. The CDR3 is CASRQGGTEAFF. The CDR3 nucleotides read TGTGCCAGCAGACAGGGGGGGACTGAAGCTTTCTTT.

The chain recombines TRBV29-1 with TRBJ1-4, with 8 bases aligning to TRBD1. V was pared by 7 bases and J by 8 bases, with 9 bases of the junction left unmatched. The CDR3 covers 13 residues. CDR1 SQVTM and CDR2 ANQGSEA come from the germline V gene. CDR3 DNA: TGCAGCGCTCAGACAGGGGAAAGAGAAAAACTGTTTTTT. This encodes CSAQTGEREKLFF.

The chain links TRBV4-1 to TRBJ1-3; no definite D call. Trimming removed 1 base at V and 4 bases at J, with 11 bases between. Germline V gives CDR1 MGHRA, CDR2 YSYEKL. The CDR3 length is 15 residues. For the CDR3, the DNA is TGCGCCAGCAGCCAAGGTTGGCGAGGGGGAAACACCATATATTTT. Its protein product is CASSQGWRGGNTIYF.

The CDR3 bases are TGTGCCAGCAGCTTAGAGGGGGGGGCCAACTACAATGAGCAGTTCTTC. The encoded protein is CASSLEGGANYNEQFF. The V call is TRBV7-2, the J call TRBJ2-1; D is perhaps TRBD2 (7 bases). There are 16 residues in the CDR3. Germline assignment: CDR1 SGHTA and CDR2 FQGNSA. Trimming removed 1 base from V and 3 bases from J, with 13 bases in between.

The CDR3 is CASSLELASYNEQFF. The CDR3 bases are TGTGCCAGCAGCTTAGAACTAGCTTCCTACAATGAGCAGTTCTTC. The V and J genes are TRBV7-2 and TRBJ2-1, with a tentative D call TRBD2 (6 bases). Trimming took 1 base from V and 1 from J, leaving 8 bases between them. CDR1 and CDR2 from the germline V gene are SGHTA and FQGNSA. The CDR3 spans 15 residues.

The chain has TRBV9 and TRBJ1-4; TRBD1 matches at 9 bases. V shed 4 bases and J 4 bases; nucleotides not matched to a gene: 5. This CDR3 region has 15 residues. CDR1 and CDR2 (germline): SGDLS, YYNGEE. The CDR3 DNA reads as TGTGCCAGCAGCCCCCGGGACAGGGATAATGAAAAACTGTTTTTT. Translation: CASSPRDRDNEKLFF.

This chain's CDR3 is CASSLVQNTGELFF. The CDR3 nucleotides are TGTGCCAGCAGCTTAGTTCAGAACACCGGGGAGCTGTTTTTT. The V gene is TRBV11-3, the J gene TRBJ2-2; D ambiguous. This CDR3 spans 14 amino acids. V was trimmed by 1 base and J by 1 base, leaving 4 bases between them. CDR1 and CDR2 (germline): SGHNT, YENEEA.

The V call is TRBV6-1, the J call TRBJ2-5; possible D gene TRBD1, 6 bases. This CDR3 has 13 amino acids. Germline V gives CDR1 MNHNS, CDR2 SASEGT. The V and J ends lost 6 bases and 5 bases respectively, with 13 bases between them. The CDR3 DNA is TGTGCCAGCAGGGGGGCGGGCGTCGAGACCCAGTACTTC. Encoded protein: CASRGAGVETQYF.

This clone has only a few counts. The chain employs TRBV11-2 and TRBJ1-4, with a weak D call TRBD1 (5 bases). From germline, CDR1 is SGHAT and CDR2 FQNNGV. CDR3 length: 19 amino acids. Trimming removed 1 base at V and 0 bases at J, with 18 bases between. The CDR3 protein is CASSLVPTADTATNEKLFF. CDR3 DNA sequence: TGTGCCAGCAGCTTAGTACCCACGGCGGACACGGCAACTAATGAAAAACTGTTTTTT.

This clone showed up just once. Other DNA variants within this sample encode the same CDR3. J is TRBJ2-5 and V is TRBV27; D is unresolved. Per germline, CDR1 MNHEY and CDR2 SMNVEV (reference sequence). V was cut by 0 bases and J by 2 bases, with 7 bases left in between. The length of the CDR3 is 14 residues. The CDR3 nucleotides are TGTGCCAGCAGTTTATCGAGGTCACAAGAGACCCAGTACTTC. Its translation is CASSLSRSQETQYF.